The clone carrying this T cell receptor beta chain was seen at least ten times. Its antigen is unidentified. TCRdb called the reads again in MiXCR, with one record for every CDR3 protein. This table holds fewer than 350,000 distinct CDR3 sequences, just under 30% found once. Germline V lookup: CDR1 SGHVS, CDR2 FQNEAQ. With V trimmed by 2 bases and J by 5 bases, 4 bases remained unmatched. This CDR3 is 14 amino acids long. This entry comes from a study of T cell repertoires in cytomegalovirus infection. The receptor was derived from a human donor in good health (CMV status not recorded). Some clones in this sample may be carry-over from other donors' samples. The chain combines TRBV7-8 with TRBJ2-7; 9 nucleotides line up with TRBD2. Specimen: cultured PBMCs, collected from culture after CMV antigen stimulation. The CDR3 region is CASSLTGTSNEQYF. In DNA form, the CDR3 reads TGTGCCAGCAGCTTAACCGGGACTAGCAACGAGCAGTACTTC.